This T cell receptor (beta chain) derives from a study of cytomegalovirus exposure and HLA in healthy donors. About the research overall: HLA-typed donors were the source of about 85 million unique TCRs held in an early data release.

Vbeta (60) and Jbeta (13) primers were used in the PCR. This table comes from immunoSEQ multiplex PCR, and its TCRdb copy is limited to in-frame clones, with some not included. The sample includes some 170,000 clones, around 81% of them seen just once. As for this clone: Its antigen is unidentified.

Germline CDR1 SQVTM, CDR2 ANQGSEA. The CDR3 contains 13 residues. Unmatched junction bases numbered 4, after V lost 7 bases and J lost 2 bases. General observations from the study: Researchers counted around 180 TCR beta chains as cytomegalovirus-associated.

Sequencing was done on a sample of PBMCs. The receptor was derived from a woman aged 40 to 50 in good health and CMV-seronegative. The V and J genes are TRBV29-1 and TRBJ2-7; 11 bases line up with TRBD2. CDR3 sequence reads: CSAGTSGAYEQYF. The CDR3 DNA reads TGCAGCGCCGGGACTAGCGGAGCCTACGAGCAGTACTTC.